The rows below give T cell receptor beta chains drawn from one sample of a study of human T cells and chemical hapten exposure. TCRdb analysed the RACE reads with MiXCR anew, one entry per CDR3 protein. The table lists roughly 100,000 distinct CDR3 sequences, 10% to 13% of them singletons. Source: whole blood, taken in connection with sensitization to the hapten diphenylcyclopropenone (DPC). The receptors were gathered from a woman aged 55 to 70 with alopecia areata. Some clones in this sample may be carry-over from other donors' samples. Both conserved end residues are part of each CDR3. The D gene is left open where the match is weak. A clone size is listed for some rows: how often the clone was seen (once, few, many), or a class if it is expanded.

>-|-|TRBJ1-6|TRBV12-3/TRBV12-4
TGTGCCAGCAGTCGGCGTATCCTGAGCTCCTATAATTCACCCCTCCACTTT
CASSRRILSSYNSPLHF
>-|-|TRBJ2-1|TRBV11-2
TGTGCCAGCAGCCAAAGGGACCTATACAATGAGCAGTTCTTC
CASSQRDLYNEQFF
>-|-|TRBJ2-7|TRBV4-2
TGTGCCAGCAGCCAAGATTTTGGGGGGCAGACTGCCTACGAGCAGTACTTC
CASSQDFGGQTAYEQYF
>-|-|TRBJ2-2|TRBV11-2
TGTGCCAGCAGCTTGGACCCACAGGGGGGGTCCGGGGAGCTGTTTTTT
CASSLDPQGGSGELFF
>-|-|TRBJ1-6|TRBV5-6
TGTGCCAGCAGCTTAAGACAGCCTTCACCCCTCCACTTT
CASSLRQPSPLHF
>many|-|TRBJ1-2|TRBV18
TGTGCCAGCTCACCCGACAGAGCCACGTATGGCTACACCTTC
CASSPDRATYGYTF
>few|-|TRBJ2-1|TRBV20-1
TGCAGTGTCGGGACCTTCCCTTACAATGAGCAGTTCTTC
CSVGTFPYNEQFF
>many|-|TRBJ2-3|TRBV20-1
TGCAGTGCTCCAGCGGACCCAGGCGCAGATACGCAGTATTTT
CSAPADPGADTQYF
>many|TRBD1|TRBJ2-1|TRBV3-1
TGTGCCAGCAGCCCAACAGGGGGCTCCTACAATGAGCAGTTCTTC
CASSPTGGSYNEQFF
>many|TRBD2|TRBJ2-1|TRBV29-1
TGCAGCGTTGAAGCGGCTAGCGGGGGTTCGAATGAGCAGTTCTTC
CSVEAASGGSNEQFF
>few|TRBD2|TRBJ2-5|TRBV15
TGTGCCACCAGCAGAGATGGGACTAGCGTCGGAGAGACCCAGTACTTC
CATSRDGTSVGETQYF
>many|-|TRBJ1-3|TRBV5-1
TGCGCCAGCAGCTCAATCTCTGGAAACACCATATATTTT
CASSSISGNTIYF
>few|-|TRBJ1-2|TRBV6-2/TRBV6-3
TGTGCCAGCAGTTACTCGACCCTTAAAAATGGCTACACCTTC
CASSYSTLKNGYTF
>many|TRBD1|TRBJ1-2|TRBV6-6
TGTGCCAGCAGTTACGTTCAGGGGGACTATGGCTACACCTTC
CASSYVQGDYGYTF
>few|TRBD2|TRBJ2-2|TRBV6-5
TGTGCCAGCAGATCGGGGGGAACCGGGGAGCTGTTTTTT
CASRSGGTGELFF
>once|TRBD2|TRBJ2-5|TRBV6-1
TGTGCCAGCACCAGCGGGGGGGGACAAGAGACCCAGTACTTC
CASTSGGGQETQYF
>few|-|TRBJ2-7|TRBV10-1
TGCGCCAGCAGTGAGGTCCTCGGCGGGGGCGGGGAGCAGTACTTC
CASSEVLGGGGEQYF
>-|-|TRBJ1-1|TRBV6-2/TRBV6-3
TGTGCCAGCAGCCGCTGGACGCAGAACACTGAAGCTTTCTTT
CASSRWTQNTEAFF
>few|-|TRBJ1-2|TRBV27
TGTGCCAGCAGTTTAACGGGGAGTCAGGGCTACACCTTC
CASSLTGSQGYTF
>-|TRBD1|TRBJ2-6|TRBV5-4
TGTGCCAGCAGCTCCCCCGGGACAGGGTTCCCTGGGGCCAACGTCCTGACTTTC
CASSSPGTGFPGANVLTF
>-|-|TRBJ2-1|TRBV9
TGTGCCAGCACCCCAGGAACCTACAATGAGCAGTTCTTC
CASTPGTYNEQFF
>many|TRBD1|TRBJ1-5|TRBV7-6
TGTGCCAGCAGCTTAGAAGCTTTGGACAGGGGAGGCAATCAGCCCCAGCATTTT
CASSLEALDRGGNQPQHF
>many|-|TRBJ1-6|TRBV30
TGTGCCTGGACACGCAGGCGAGCCTCCTATAATTCACCCCTCCACTTT
CAWTRRRASYNSPLHF
>many|-|TRBJ1-1|TRBV12-3/TRBV12-4
TGTGCCAGCAGTTTCTTGGGGGGCACTGAAGCTTTCTTT
CASSFLGGTEAFF
>-|TRBD2|TRBJ2-5|TRBV3-1
TGTGCCAGCAGCCAAGGGCCCCTGACTAGCGGCCAAGAGACCCAGTACTTC
CASSQGPLTSGQETQYF
>few|TRBD1|TRBJ2-7|TRBV7-9
TGTGCCAGCAGCATTACAGGGGCCGAGCAGTACTTC
CASSITGAEQYF
>many|-|TRBJ2-3|TRBV12-3/TRBV12-4
TGTGCCAGCAGTGTAACAGATACGCAGTATTTT
CASSVTDTQYF
>many|TRBD1|TRBJ2-1|TRBV5-1
TGCGCCAGCAGTCTGAACCCCGGGACAGGGGGCCTCTATGAGCAGTTCTTC
CASSLNPGTGGLYEQFF
>many|-|TRBJ1-1|TRBV13
TGTGCCAGCACCAATTCTGAAGCTTTCTTT
CASTNSEAFF
>-|-|TRBJ1-2|TRBV4-1
TGCGCCAGCAGCGGGAGGGAACAGTTAGCTAACTATGGCTACACCTTC
CASSGREQLANYGYTF
>few|-|TRBJ1-5|TRBV7-2
TGTGCCAGCAGCTATACCGTCGGTAGCGATCAGCCCCAGCATTTT
CASSYTVGSDQPQHF
>many|TRBD1|TRBJ1-6|TRBV7-9
TGTGCCAGCAGCTCTACAGGGGGCTGGGAGAATTCACCCCTCCACTTT
CASSSTGGWENSPLHF
>many|-|TRBJ2-5|TRBV4-1
TGCGCCAGCAGCCTCCGACCGGGACTGATACAAGAGACCCAGTACTTC
CASSLRPGLIQETQYF
>many|TRBD1|TRBJ2-7|TRBV7-3
TGTGCCAGCAGCCTACTCGGACAGGTTAACTACGAGCAGTACTTC
CASSLLGQVNYEQYF
>few|TRBD2|TRBJ2-3|TRBV3-1
TGTGCCAGCAGCCAAGGTGCCAGCGGGGGGGGTTATACGCAGTATTTT
CASSQGASGGGYTQYF
>many|TRBD2|TRBJ2-7|TRBV7-2
TGTGCCAGCAGCGCCGCCGGGACTAACAACTACGAGCAGTACTTC
CASSAAGTNNYEQYF
>few|-|TRBJ2-7|TRBV19
TGTGCCAGTAGTATTTCTCGATTGGGGTACGAGCAGTACTTC
CASSISRLGYEQYF
>-|-|TRBJ2-7|TRBV25-1
TGTGCCAGCAGTGCACAGGAGAGCTCCTACGAGCAGTACTTC
CASSAQESSYEQYF
>many|TRBD1|TRBJ2-1|TRBV20-1
TGCAGTGCTGCGAAGACAGGGAACTACAATGAGCAGTTCTTC
CSAAKTGNYNEQFF